What follows is one T cell receptor beta chain and its context. What it recognizes is unknown. A much larger clone lies a single base off, so this may be a read error. This entry comes from a study of human T cells and chemical hapten exposure. Source study methods: A per-sample median of roughly 96,000 TCRs was observed, with a range of about 20,000 to 700,000. TCRdb itself ran the RACE reads through MiXCR, one entry per CDR3 protein. In this record, the V and J calls reflect TCRdb's handling and not the investigators' own analysis. Of about 43,000 distinct CDR3 sequences listed, over 3% are singletons. The time point: patch test 2, 6 weeks after DPC sensitization. The treatment here: therapeutic diphenylcyclopropenone sensitization with weekly scalp DPC. Alopecia patients deemed DPC-suitable, aged 18 to 70, excluding pregnancy. Germline loops: CDR1 SEHNR, CDR2 FQNEAQ (reference sequence). CDR3 length: 14 amino acids.

Overall study results and limits: PT1 expanded TCR numbers rose with patch test score. There were significantly more large CDR3 similarity clusters among expanded TCRs than among controls.

The rearrangement uses TRBV7-9 and TRBJ2-7; the match to TRBD2 covers 7 bases. The sample consisted of whole blood, taken in connection with sensitization to the hapten diphenylcyclopropenone (DPC). The sequence came from a man in his forties or fifties with alopecia areata. Some clones in this sample may be carry-over from other donors' samples. CDR3 in DNA: TGTGCCGGCAGCCCCCTCCAGCGGGGCCACGAGCAGTACTTC. Its protein product is CAGSPLQRGHEQYF.